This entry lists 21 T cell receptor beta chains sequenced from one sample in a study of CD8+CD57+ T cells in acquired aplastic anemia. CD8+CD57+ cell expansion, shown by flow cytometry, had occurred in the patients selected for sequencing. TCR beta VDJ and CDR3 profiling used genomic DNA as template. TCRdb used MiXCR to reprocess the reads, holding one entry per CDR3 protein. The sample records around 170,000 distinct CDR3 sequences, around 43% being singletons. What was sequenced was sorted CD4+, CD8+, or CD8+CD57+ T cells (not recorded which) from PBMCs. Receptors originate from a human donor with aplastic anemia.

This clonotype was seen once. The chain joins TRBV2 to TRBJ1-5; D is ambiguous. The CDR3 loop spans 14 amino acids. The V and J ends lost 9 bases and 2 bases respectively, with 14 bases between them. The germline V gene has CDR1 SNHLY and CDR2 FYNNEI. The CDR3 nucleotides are TGTGCCAGTGGACTAGCGGGTCGCAATCAGCCCCAGCATTTT. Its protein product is CASGLAGRNQPQHF.

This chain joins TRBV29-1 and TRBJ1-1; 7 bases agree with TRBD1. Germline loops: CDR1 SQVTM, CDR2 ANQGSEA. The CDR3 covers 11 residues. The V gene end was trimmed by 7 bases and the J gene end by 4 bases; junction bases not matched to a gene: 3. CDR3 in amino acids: CSAWTGTEAFF. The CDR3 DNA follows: TGCAGCGCGTGGACAGGCACTGAAGCTTTCTTT.

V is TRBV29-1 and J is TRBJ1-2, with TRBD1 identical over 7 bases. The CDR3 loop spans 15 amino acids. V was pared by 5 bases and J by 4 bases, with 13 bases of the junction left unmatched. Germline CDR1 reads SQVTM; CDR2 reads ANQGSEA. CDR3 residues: CSVMDRTSLGYGYTF. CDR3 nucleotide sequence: TGCAGCGTTATGGACAGGACCTCCTTGGGCTATGGCTACACCTTC.

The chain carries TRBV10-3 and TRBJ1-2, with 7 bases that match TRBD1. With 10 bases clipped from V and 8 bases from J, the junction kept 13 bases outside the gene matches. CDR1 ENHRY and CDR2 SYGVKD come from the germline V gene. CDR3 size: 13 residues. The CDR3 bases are TGTGCCAGCAGCCTAAGACAGGGTCGGGGCTACACCTTC. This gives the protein CASSLRQGRGYTF.

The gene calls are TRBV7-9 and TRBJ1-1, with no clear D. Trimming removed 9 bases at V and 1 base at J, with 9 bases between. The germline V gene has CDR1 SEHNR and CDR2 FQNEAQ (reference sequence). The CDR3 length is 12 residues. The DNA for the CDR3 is TGTGCCAGTAACAACGGGAACACTGAAGCTTTCTTT. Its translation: CASNNGNTEAFF.

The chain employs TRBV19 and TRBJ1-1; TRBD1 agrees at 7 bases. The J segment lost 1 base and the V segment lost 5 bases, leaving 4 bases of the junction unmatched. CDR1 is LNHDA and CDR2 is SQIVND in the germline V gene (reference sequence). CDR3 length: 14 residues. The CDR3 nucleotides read TGTGCCAGTAGTTTTAGACAGGGGAACACTGAAGCTTTCTTT. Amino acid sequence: CASSFRQGNTEAFF.

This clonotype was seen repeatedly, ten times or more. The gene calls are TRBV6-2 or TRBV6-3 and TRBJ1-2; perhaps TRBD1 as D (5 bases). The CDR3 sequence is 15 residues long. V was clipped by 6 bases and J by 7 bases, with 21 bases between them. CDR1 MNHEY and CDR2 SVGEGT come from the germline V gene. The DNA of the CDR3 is TGTGCCAGCAGAAACCCCACCGGACAAAGGGGTGGCTACACCTTC. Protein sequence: CASRNPTGQRGGYTF.

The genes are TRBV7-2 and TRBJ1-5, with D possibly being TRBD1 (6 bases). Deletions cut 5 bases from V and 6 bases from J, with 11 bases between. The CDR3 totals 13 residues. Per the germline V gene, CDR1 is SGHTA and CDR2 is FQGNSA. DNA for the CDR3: TGTGCCAGCAGCGCCCAGGGGATTCAGCCCCAGCATTTT. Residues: CASSAQGIQPQHF.

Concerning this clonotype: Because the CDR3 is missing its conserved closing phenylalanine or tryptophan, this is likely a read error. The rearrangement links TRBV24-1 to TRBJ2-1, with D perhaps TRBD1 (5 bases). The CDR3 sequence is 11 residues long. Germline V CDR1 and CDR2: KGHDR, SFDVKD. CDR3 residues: CTTSRGREQFL. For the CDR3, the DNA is TGTACCACCAGTAGGGGCCGTGAGCAGTTCCTC.

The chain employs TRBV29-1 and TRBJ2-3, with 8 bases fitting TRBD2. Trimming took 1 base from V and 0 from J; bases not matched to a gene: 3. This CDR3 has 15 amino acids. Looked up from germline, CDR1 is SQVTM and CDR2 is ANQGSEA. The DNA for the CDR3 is TGCAGCGTTGAAGCCACGGGGGGGAGCACAGATACGCAGTATTTT. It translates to CSVEATGGSTDTQYF.

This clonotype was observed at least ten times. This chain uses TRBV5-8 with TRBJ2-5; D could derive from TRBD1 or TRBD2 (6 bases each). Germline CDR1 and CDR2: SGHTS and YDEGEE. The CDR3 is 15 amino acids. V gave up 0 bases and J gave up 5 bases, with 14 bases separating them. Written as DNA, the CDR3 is TGTGCCAGCAGCTTGGGGGGGGCTGGTGGTGAGACCCAGTACTTC. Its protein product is CASSLGGAGGETQYF.

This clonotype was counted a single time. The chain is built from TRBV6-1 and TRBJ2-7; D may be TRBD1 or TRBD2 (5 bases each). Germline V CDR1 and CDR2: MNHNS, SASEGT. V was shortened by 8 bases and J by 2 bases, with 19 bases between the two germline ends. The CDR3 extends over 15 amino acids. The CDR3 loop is CASCDSGQLPYEQYF. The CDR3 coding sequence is TGTGCCAGCTGCGATTCGGGGCAGCTCCCCTACGAGCAGTACTTC.

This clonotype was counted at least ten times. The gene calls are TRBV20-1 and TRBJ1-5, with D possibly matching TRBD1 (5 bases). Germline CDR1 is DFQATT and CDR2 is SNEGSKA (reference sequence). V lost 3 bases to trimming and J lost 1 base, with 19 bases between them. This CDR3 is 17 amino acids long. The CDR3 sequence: CSASRPGTETSNQPQHF. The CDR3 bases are TGCAGTGCTAGTCGCCCGGGGACCGAAACGAGCAATCAGCCCCAGCATTTT.

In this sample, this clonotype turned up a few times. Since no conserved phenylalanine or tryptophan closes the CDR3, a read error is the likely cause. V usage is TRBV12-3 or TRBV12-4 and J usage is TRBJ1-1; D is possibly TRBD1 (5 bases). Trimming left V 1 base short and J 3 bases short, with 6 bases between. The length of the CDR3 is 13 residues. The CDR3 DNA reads TGTGCCAGCAGTTTAGAGGGACACACTGAAGCTTTCCTT. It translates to CASSLEGHTEAFL.

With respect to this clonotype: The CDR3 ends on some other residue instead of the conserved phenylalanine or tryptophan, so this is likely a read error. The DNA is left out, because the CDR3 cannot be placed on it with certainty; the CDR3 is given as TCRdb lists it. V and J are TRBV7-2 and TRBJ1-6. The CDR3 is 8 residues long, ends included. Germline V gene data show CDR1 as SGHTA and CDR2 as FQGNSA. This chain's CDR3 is CASSRLGR.

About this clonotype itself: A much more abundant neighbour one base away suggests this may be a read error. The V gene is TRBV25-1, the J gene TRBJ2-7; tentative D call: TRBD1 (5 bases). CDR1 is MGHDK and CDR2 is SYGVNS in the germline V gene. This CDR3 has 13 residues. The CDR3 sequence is CSSSEFVTDEQYF. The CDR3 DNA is TGTTCCAGCAGTGAATTTGTGACAGACGAGCAGTACTTC.

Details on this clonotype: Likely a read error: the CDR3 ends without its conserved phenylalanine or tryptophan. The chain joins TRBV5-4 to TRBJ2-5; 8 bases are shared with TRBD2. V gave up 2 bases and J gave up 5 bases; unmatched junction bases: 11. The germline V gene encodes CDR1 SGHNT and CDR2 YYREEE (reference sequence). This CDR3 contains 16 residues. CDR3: CASSLTGTRLGETQYL. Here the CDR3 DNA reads TGTGCCAGCAGCTTAACTGGGACTAGACTTGGGGAGACCCAGTACCTC.

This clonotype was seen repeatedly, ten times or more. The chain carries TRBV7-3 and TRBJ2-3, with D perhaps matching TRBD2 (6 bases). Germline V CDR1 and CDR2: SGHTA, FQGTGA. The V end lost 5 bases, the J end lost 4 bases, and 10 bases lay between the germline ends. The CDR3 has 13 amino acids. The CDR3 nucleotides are TGTGCCAGCAGCCCAGGGACTCCAGATACGCAGTATTTT. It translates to CASSPGTPDTQYF.

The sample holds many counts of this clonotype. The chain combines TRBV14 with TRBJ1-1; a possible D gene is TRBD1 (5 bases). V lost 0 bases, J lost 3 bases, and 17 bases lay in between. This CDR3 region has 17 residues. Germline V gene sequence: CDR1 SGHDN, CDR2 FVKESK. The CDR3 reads CASSQDQWVGGDTEAFF. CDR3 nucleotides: TGTGCCAGCAGCCAAGATCAGTGGGTCGGGGGGGACACTGAAGCTTTCTTT.

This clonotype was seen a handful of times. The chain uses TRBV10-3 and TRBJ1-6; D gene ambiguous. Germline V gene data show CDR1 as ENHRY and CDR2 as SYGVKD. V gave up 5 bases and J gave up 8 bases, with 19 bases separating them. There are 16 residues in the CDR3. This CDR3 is CAISYSVGTLHSPLHF. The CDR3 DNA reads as TGTGCCATCAGTTATAGCGTGGGCACACTGCATTCACCCCTCCACTTT.

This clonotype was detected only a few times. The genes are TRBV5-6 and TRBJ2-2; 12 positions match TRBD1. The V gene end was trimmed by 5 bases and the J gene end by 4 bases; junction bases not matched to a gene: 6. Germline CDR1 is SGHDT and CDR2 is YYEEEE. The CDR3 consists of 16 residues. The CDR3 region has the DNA TGTGCCAGCAGATCGGGACAGGGGGCCCCCACCGGGGAGCTGTTTTTT. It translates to CASRSGQGAPTGELFF.